The 2 T cell receptor beta chains below were found in one sample sequenced in a study of T cell responses to AZD1222 COVID-19 vaccine. Sequencing used immunoSEQ multiplex PCR; TCRdb keeps in-frame clones, though not all of them. Counted here are roughly 150,000 clones, more than 70% occurring once; the ten biggest clones make up about 3.2%. The sequencing here drew on peripheral blood, taken on day 0 of MenACWY control vaccination. The receptors stem from an adult in good health.

The rearrangement uses TRBV5-1 and TRBJ1-2, with unresolved D. This CDR3 contains 14 residues. Germline V gene sequence: CDR1 SGHRS, CDR2 YFSETQ. V lost 1 base and J 6 bases, leaving 13 bases between the germline ends. The CDR3 sequence: CASSLTAKTNGYTF. Written as DNA, the CDR3 is TGCGCCAGCAGCTTGACAGCCAAGACGAATGGCTACACCTTC.

This chain links TRBV5-1 with TRBJ2-1, with 7 bases identical to TRBD1. This CDR3 has 12 amino acids. The V and J ends lost 4 bases and 10 bases, in that order; junction bases with no gene match: 5. Germline assignment: CDR1 SGHRS and CDR2 YFSETQ. CDR3 nucleotides: TGCGCCAGCAGCCGTGACAGGGAAGAGCAGTTCTTC. Encoded protein: CASSRDREEQFF.